This TCR beta chain was identified during a study of shared clonotypes between healthy human individuals. CD45RO-negative CD8 cells positively selected for CCR7 made up the naive population, which excluded terminally differentiated effector memory CD45RA+ cells. As concerns this clone: Its antigen is currently unknown.

Germline loops: CDR1 MGHDK, CDR2 SYGVNS. Between the trimmed V and J ends, which lost 10 bases and 4 bases, there was a span of 15 bases. The CDR3 spans 13 residues. Study results and caveats: The generation probabilities recorded for non-shared clonotypes fell below those of clonotypes shared by all four donors.

DNA at approximately 200 ng, around 30,000 T cell genomes, went into sorted-subset replicate PCRs. Profiling relied on immunoSEQ multiplex PCR, and the TCRdb table lists in-frame clones only, not all of them. The table shows some 2.1 million clones, with about 95% occurring only once. The sequence came from a man younger than 35 in good health. The rearrangement joins TRBV25-1 to TRBJ2-3; a weak D match, TRBD2 (6 bases). Material for sequencing was naive CD8+ T cells sorted from blood. The CDR3 protein is CATSEGLADTQYF. In DNA, the CDR3 is TGTGCCACCTCGGAGGGGTTGGCAGATACGCAGTATTTT.